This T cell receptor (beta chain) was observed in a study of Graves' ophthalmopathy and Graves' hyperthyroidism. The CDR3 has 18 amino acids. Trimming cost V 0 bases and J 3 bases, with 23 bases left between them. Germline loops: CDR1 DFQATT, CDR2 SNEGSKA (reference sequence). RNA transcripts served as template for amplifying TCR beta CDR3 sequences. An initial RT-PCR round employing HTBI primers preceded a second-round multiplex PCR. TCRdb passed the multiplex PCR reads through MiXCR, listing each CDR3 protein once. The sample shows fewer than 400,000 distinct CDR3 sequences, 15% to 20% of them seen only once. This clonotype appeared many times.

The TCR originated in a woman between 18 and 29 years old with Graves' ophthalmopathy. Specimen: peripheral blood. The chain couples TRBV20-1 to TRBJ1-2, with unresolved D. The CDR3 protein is CSARDESSIQRKDYGYTF. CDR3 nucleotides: TGCAGTGCTAGAGACGAATCCAGCATACAACGGAAGGACTATGGCTACACCTTC.